Here is one T cell receptor beta chain with its context. The antigen remains unidentified. It was with 60 Vbeta and 13 Jbeta primers that the PCR ran. The authors' processing: About 10 million of 75 million to 85 million unique TCR beta chains were shared, per a later count. Method: immunoSEQ multiplex PCR; TCRdb's copy keeps in-frame clones and lacks some. The DNA was the basis for D and trimming; V, J and clone size are from that table. The table lists a few hundred thousand clones, around 80% of them singletons, with about 0.28% in the top ten. These data are taken from a study of cytomegalovirus exposure and HLA in healthy donors. Study outcomes and limitations: A later analysis reportedly identified an Asian-associated ancestry cluster as carrying fewer N-insertions than the approximately 730-donor mean. At a 0.05 false discovery rate, a later analysis found about 17,000 TCR beta sequences to be associated with HLA alleles.

There are 13 residues in the CDR3. CDR1 and CDR2 (germline): MNHEY, SMNVEV (reference sequence). V was pared by 4 bases and J by 8 bases, with 13 bases between. The sequencing input was PBMCs. This receptor was taken from a girl aged 2 to 10 in good health and CMV-seronegative. J is TRBJ2-3 and V is TRBV27; the D gene is possibly TRBD2 (6 bases). The DNA of the CDR3 is TGTGCCAGCAGTTCCGGGACTCGTGGTACGCAGTATTTT. Residues: CASSSGTRGTQYF.